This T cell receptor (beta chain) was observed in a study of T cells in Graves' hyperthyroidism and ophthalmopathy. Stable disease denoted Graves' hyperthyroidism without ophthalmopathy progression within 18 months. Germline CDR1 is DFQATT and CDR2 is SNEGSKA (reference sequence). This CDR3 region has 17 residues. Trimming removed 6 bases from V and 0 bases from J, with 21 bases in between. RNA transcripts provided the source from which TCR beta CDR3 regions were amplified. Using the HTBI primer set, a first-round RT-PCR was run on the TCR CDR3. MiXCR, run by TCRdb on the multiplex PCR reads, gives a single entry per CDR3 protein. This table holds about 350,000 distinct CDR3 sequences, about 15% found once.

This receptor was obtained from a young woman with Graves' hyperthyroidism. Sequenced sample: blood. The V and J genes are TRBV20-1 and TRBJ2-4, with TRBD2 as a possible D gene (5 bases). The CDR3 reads CSAGSRVALLAKNIQYF. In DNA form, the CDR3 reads TGCAGTGCGGGGTCGCGGGTTGCCCTCCTAGCCAAAAACATTCAGTACTTC.